A selection of T cell receptor beta chains follows, all from one sample in a study of control samples from healthy donors and cancer patients. The method was immunoSEQ multiplex PCR; TCRdb's version includes in-frame clones alone and lacks a portion of them. The sample holds tens of thousands of clones, approximately 91% seen once. Sequencing input: blood. These receptors were collected from a woman aged 45-65 years in good health. The CDR3 runs from the conserved cysteine through the conserved F or W. The D gene is left open where the match is weak. Size values are once, few and many counts, or a class for expanded clones, and some rows have none.

v_gene	j_gene	d_gene	abundance	CDR3aa	CDR3nt
TRBV6-5	TRBJ1-6	NA	NA	CASSYSEVRYNSPLHF	TGTGCCAGCAGTTACTCGGAGGTCCGCTATAATTCACCCCTCCACTTT
TRBV7-6	TRBJ1-3	NA	once	CASSQPGSSGNTIYF	TGTGCCAGCAGCCAACCGGGGAGCTCTGGAAACACCATATATTTT
TRBV19	TRBJ2-7	NA	NA	CASSSQHEQYF	TGTGCCAGTAGTAGTCAACACGAGCAGTACTTC
TRBV10-3	TRBJ1-3	NA	NA	CAISEGDSGNTIYF	TGTGCCATCAGTGAAGGGGACTCTGGAAACACCATATATTTT
TRBV7-9	TRBJ1-4	NA	NA	CASSLGMPNEKLFF	TGTGCCAGCAGCCTCGGGATGCCAAATGAAAAACTGTTTTTT
TRBV6-5	TRBJ2-1	NA	NA	CASKSEGVNEQFF	TGTGCCAGCAAATCGGAGGGGGTCAATGAGCAGTTCTTC
TRBV5-8	TRBJ1-1	TRBD1	NA	CASSYSGQTFGAFF	TGTGCCAGCAGCTATTCGGGACAGACCTTTGGGGCTTTCTTT
TRBV5-1	TRBJ1-2	NA	NA	CASSLEGFYGYTF	TGCGCCAGCAGCTTGGAAGGGTTCTATGGCTACACCTTC
TRBV4-2	TRBJ1-1	NA	once	CASSHTQSKNTEAFF	TGTGCCAGCAGCCATACACAGAGCAAGAACACTGAAGCTTTCTTT
TRBV5-1	TRBJ1-2	TRBD1	NA	CASSLAMTGIYTF	TGCGCCAGCAGCTTGGCCATGACAGGGATCTACACCTTC
TRBV6-1	TRBJ1-2	NA	NA	CASSETGNYGYTF	TGTGCCAGCAGTGAAACCGGAAACTATGGCTACACCTTC
TRBV5-4	TRBJ1-5	NA	NA	CASSLDGGNQPQHF	TGTGCCAGCAGCTTGGACGGGGGCAATCAGCCCCAGCATTTT
TRBV21-1	TRBJ1-5	NA	NA	CASSKYRRLSNQPQHF	TGTGCCAGCAGCAAATACAGGAGATTGAGCAATCAGCCCCAGCATTTT
TRBV7-9	TRBJ2-2	NA	NA	CASSRDRGIGELFF	TGTGCCAGCAGCCGAGATCGGGGGATCGGGGAGCTGTTTTTT
TRBV7-8	TRBJ2-2	NA	once	CASSRPRDLYTGELFF	TGTGCCAGCAGCCGTCCCCGGGACCTATACACCGGGGAGCTGTTTTTT
TRBV5-4	TRBJ2-3	TRBD1	once	CASSPVDRGDTQYF	TGTGCCAGCAGCCCTGTGGACAGGGGAGATACGCAGTATTTT
TRBV20-1	TRBJ1-1	NA	NA	CSASTPTYMNTEAFF	TGCAGTGCTAGTACACCTACATACATGAACACTGAAGCTTTCTTT
TRBV6-6	TRBJ1-1	NA	NA	CASSYYGETTEAFF	TGTGCCAGCAGTTACTACGGTGAGACCACTGAAGCTTTCTTT
TRBV6-5	TRBJ2-5	NA	NA	CASSYSLTGIQETQYF	TGTGCCAGCAGTTACTCGCTAACAGGGATCCAAGAGACCCAGTACTTC
TRBV19	TRBJ2-2	NA	NA	CASSINFGELFF	TGTGCCAGTAGTATAAATTTCGGGGAGCTGTTTTTT
TRBV3-1/TRBV3-2	TRBJ2-7	TRBD1	NA	CASSLGDRANEQYF	TGTGCCAGCAGCCTAGGGGACAGGGCAAACGAGCAGTACTTC
TRBV6-5	TRBJ1-2	NA	NA	CASSREGYGYTF	TGTGCCAGCAGTCGGGAAGGCTATGGCTACACCTTC
TRBV5-1	TRBJ1-6	NA	NA	CASSPGGNTNSPLHF	TGCGCCAGCAGCCCCGGAGGCAATACTAATTCACCCCTCCACTTT
TRBV28	TRBJ2-2	NA	NA	CASSTSLTGELFF	TGTGCCAGCAGCACCTCCCTTACCGGGGAGCTGTTTTTT
TRBV6-5	TRBJ1-6	NA	NA	CASSSIPRESPLHF	TGTGCCAGCAGTTCGATCCCCAGGGAGTCACCCCTCCACTTT
TRBV5-4	TRBJ1-2	NA	NA	CASSLETDHFGDGYTF	TGTGCCAGCAGCTTGGAGACAGACCATTTTGGCGATGGCTACACCTTC
TRBV6-5	TRBJ2-3	NA	NA	CASSFGQSTDTQYF	TGTGCCAGCAGTTTTGGCCAGAGCACAGATACGCAGTATTTT
TRBV30	TRBJ2-3	NA	NA	CAWSVTGGDTQYF	TGTGCCTGGAGTGTAACTGGAGGGGATACGCAGTATTTT
TRBV23-1	TRBJ2-5	NA	NA	CASCWLAGPPSQETQYF	TGCGCCAGCTGCTGGTTGGCGGGTCCCCCTTCTCAAGAGACCCAGTACTTC
TRBV11-3	TRBJ2-2	TRBD1	NA	CASSSGTVNTGELFF	TGTGCCAGCAGCTCGGGGACAGTCAACACCGGGGAGCTGTTTTTT
TRBV2	TRBJ2-5	NA	NA	CASSPGTFWGTQYF	TGTGCCAGCAGTCCCGGGACCTTTTGGGGGACCCAGTACTTC
TRBV2	TRBJ1-3	NA	NA	CPTSSGKDRLVSGNTIYF	TGTCCTACCTCGTCTGGGAAGGACCGGCTAGTCTCTGGAAACACCATATATTTT
TRBV5-1	TRBJ1-2	NA	NA	CASSFSVGYGYTF	TGCGCCAGCAGCTTTTCTGTTGGTTATGGCTACACCTTC
TRBV24-1	TRBJ2-1	TRBD2	NA	CATSDPGLDVYEQFF	TGTGCCACCAGTGATCCGGGACTAGACGTCTATGAGCAGTTCTTC
TRBV5-1	TRBJ2-3	TRBD2	NA	CASSPAGGLGDTQYF	TGCGCCAGCAGCCCAGCGGGGGGGCTAGGAGATACGCAGTATTTT
TRBV11-2	TRBJ2-7	TRBD1	NA	CASSLVGQGNEQYF	TGTGCCAGCAGCTTAGTGGGACAGGGGAACGAGCAGTACTTC
TRBV7-8	TRBJ2-3	TRBD2	NA	CASSPLAGATDTQYF	TGTGCCAGCAGCCCTTTAGCGGGGGCCACAGATACGCAGTATTTT
TRBV11-2	TRBJ1-6	NA	NA	CASSLIENSPLHF	TGTGCCAGCAGCTTAATAGAGAATTCACCCCTCCACTTT
TRBV13	TRBJ1-1	TRBD1	NA	CASSTRQGMNTEAFF	TGTGCCAGCAGCACCCGACAGGGCATGAACACTGAAGCTTTCTTT
TRBV7-9	TRBJ1-4	NA	NA	CASSLYHGGTNEKLFF	TGTGCCAGCAGCTTATATCACGGAGGAACTAATGAAAAACTGTTTTTT
TRBV5-4	TRBJ2-7	NA	NA	CASSLGSGGVFHEQYF	TGTGCCAGCAGCTTGGGTTCGGGGGGCGTCTTCCACGAGCAGTACTTC
TRBV10-2	TRBJ2-1	NA	NA	CASSWGLGYNEQFF	TGCGCCAGCAGTTGGGGCCTGGGCTACAATGAGCAGTTCTTC
TRBV5-6	TRBJ1-1	NA	NA	CASSLRAGGNTEAFF	TGTGCCAGCAGCTTGAGGGCAGGAGGGAACACTGAAGCTTTCTTT
TRBV6-5	TRBJ1-2	NA	NA	CASSRDIKGYGYTF	TGTGCCAGCAGTCGGGACATCAAGGGTTATGGCTACACCTTC
TRBV27	TRBJ1-2	NA	NA	CASSSTGRTTTNYGYTF	TGTGCCAGCAGTTCTACCGGACGAACAACCACTAACTATGGCTACACCTTC
TRBV6-5	TRBJ1-1	NA	once	CASISQSTEAFF	TGTGCCAGCATCTCGCAGAGCACTGAAGCTTTCTTT
TRBV25-1	TRBJ2-1	TRBD2	once	CASSEVGLAANEQFF	TGTGCCAGCAGTGAAGTAGGACTAGCGGCCAATGAGCAGTTCTTC
TRBV18	TRBJ2-2	NA	NA	CASSPIVSTNTGELFF	TGTGCCAGCTCACCAATTGTCAGCACGAACACCGGGGAGCTGTTTTTT
TRBV7-9	TRBJ1-2	NA	NA	CASSREMGERGGYTF	TGTGCCAGCAGCCGGGAGATGGGGGAACGTGGTGGCTACACCTTC
TRBV18	TRBJ1-6	TRBD1	NA	CASSGQGNNSPLHF	TGTGCCAGCTCAGGACAGGGGAATAATTCACCCCTCCACTTT
TRBV6-6	TRBJ2-7	TRBD2	once	CASSPLAGFEQYF	TGTGCCAGCAGCCCACTAGCGGGGTTCGAGCAGTACTTC
TRBV12-3/TRBV12-4	TRBJ2-1	NA	NA	CASSFGGANEQFF	TGTGCCAGCAGTTTTGGGGGGGCCAATGAGCAGTTCTTC